The 13 T cell receptor beta chains in this list originate from one sample, sequenced in a study of T cell responses to AZD1222 COVID-19 vaccine. The data were produced by immunoSEQ multiplex PCR, yet TCRdb's version contains in-frame clones alone and is incomplete. The sample lists 75,000 to 90,000 clones, 92% occurring once. The input for sequencing was peripheral blood, taken 28 days after the second AZD1222 dose. The receptors were sampled from an adult who received the AZD1222 COVID-19 vaccine.

V and J are TRBV5-1 and TRBJ1-2, with 7 bases that match TRBD1. CDR3 size: 14 residues. V dropped 4 bases and J dropped 5; count of bases not matched to a gene: 8. Germline CDR1 SGHRS, CDR2 YFSETQ. CDR3 coding DNA: TGCGCCAGCAGCCGGACCGGGACAGATTATGGCTACACCTTC. Protein: CASSRTGTDYGYTF. Based on the CDR3 plus reference TRBV5-1 and TRBJ1-2, the full variable domain is KAGVTQTPRYLIKTRGQQVTLSCSPISGHRSVSWYQQTPGQGLQFLFEYFSETQRNKGNFPGRFSGRQFSNSRSEMNVSTLELGDSALYLCASSRTGTDYGYTFGSGTRLTVV.

The sample holds one count of this clone. The rearrangement uses TRBV7-2 and TRBJ1-4, with D unclear. The CDR3 is 14 residues long. The V and J ends lost 2 bases and 5 bases respectively, with 9 bases between them. The V gene's germline CDR1 is SGHTA and CDR2 FQGNSA. The CDR3 protein is CASSLLSWNEKLFF. CDR3 in DNA: TGTGCCAGCAGCTTATTATCCTGGAATGAAAAACTGTTTTTT.

This clone was seen just once. CDR3 coding DNA: TGTGCCAGCAGTGAGACAGGGGCCGCGGCCCATGAAAAACTGTTTTTT. This translates into CASSETGAAAHEKLFF. The chain joins TRBV6-1 to TRBJ1-4; TRBD1 aligns across 8 bases. This CDR3 region has 16 residues. Germline V gives CDR1 MNHNS, CDR2 SASEGT. Unmatched junction bases numbered 9, after V lost 3 bases and J lost 6 bases.

The rearrangement uses TRBV19 and TRBJ2-6, with D maybe TRBD1 (5 bases). V lost 7 bases, J lost 6 bases, and 16 bases lay in between. The germline CDR1 and CDR2 sequences are LNHDA and SQIVND (reference sequence). The CDR3 has 15 residues. CDR3 residues: CASIEQGRQANVLTF. The CDR3 region has the DNA TGTGCCAGTATTGAGCAGGGCCGTCAGGCCAACGTCCTGACTTTC.

This chain uses TRBV20-1 with TRBJ2-3; D not resolved. V was trimmed by 6 bases and J by 2 bases, leaving 9 bases between them. The CDR3 has 12 residues. The germline V gene encodes CDR1 DFQATT and CDR2 SNEGSKA (reference sequence). The CDR3: CSASGTTDTQYF. The CDR3 DNA reads as TGCAGTGCGAGTGGTACCACAGATACGCAGTATTTT.

The chain links TRBV5-8 to TRBJ1-1, with 10 nucleotides matching TRBD1. J was trimmed by 0 bases and V by 4 bases; bases with no gene match: 6. Germline V gene sequence: CDR1 SGHTS, CDR2 YDEGEE. CDR3 length: 16 amino acids. CDR3 coding DNA: TGTGCCAGCAGCACCGGGACAGGGGCCGTGAACACTGAAGCTTTCTTT. Protein product: CASSTGTGAVNTEAFF.

V gene TRBV25-1 combines with J gene TRBJ1-6; no reliable D call. CDR1 is MGHDK and CDR2 is SYGVNS in the germline V gene. The CDR3 totals 12 residues. V was pared by 3 bases and J by 7 bases, with 4 bases between. This CDR3 is CASSDPNSPLHF. Written as DNA, the CDR3 is TGTGCCAGCAGTGATCCCAATTCACCCCTCCACTTT. The variable domain in full, completed from reference TRBV25-1 and TRBJ1-6, reads EADIYQTPRYLVIGTGKKITLECSQTMGHDKMYWYQQDPGMELHLIHYSYGVNSTEKGDLSSESTVSRIRTEHFPLTLESARPSHTSQYLCASSDPNSPLHFGNGTRLTVT.

This rearrangement joins TRBV3-1 (or the pseudogene TRBV3-2) to TRBJ2-1, with D uncertain. This CDR3 has 14 residues. V lost 2 bases, J lost 6 bases, and 11 bases lay in between. Germline-derived CDR1 and CDR2 are LGHDT and YNNKEL (reference sequence). The CDR3 loop is CASSQNDLLNEQFF. In DNA, the CDR3 is TGTGCCAGCAGCCAAAACGACTTACTCAATGAGCAGTTCTTC.

The V call is TRBV7-6, the J call TRBJ2-1; 9 positions agree with TRBD2. The V segment lost 5 bases and the J segment 3 bases; nucleotides outside the gene matches: 5. Germline loops: CDR1 SGHVS, CDR2 FNYEAQ. This CDR3 region has 15 residues. CDR3 region: CASSLTREGYNEQFF. The CDR3 DNA sequence: TGTGCCAGCAGCCTGACGCGGGAGGGCTACAATGAGCAGTTCTTC.

V is TRBV6-6 and J is TRBJ1-6; D is perhaps TRBD1 (6 bases). This CDR3 has 16 residues. Trimming pared 2 bases from V and 8 bases from J, leaving 16 bases between. The germline gives CDR1 MNHNY, CDR2 SVGAGI (reference sequence). The CDR3 loop reads CASSYPTGGGDSPLHF. The CDR3 DNA reads TGTGCCAGCAGTTACCCGACAGGAGGTGGCGATTCACCCCTCCACTTT.

This chain joins TRBV9 and TRBJ2-7; 9 nucleotides align to TRBD1. V lost 2 bases, J lost 6 bases, and 3 bases stayed unmatched. Germline values: CDR1 SGDLS, CDR2 YYNGEE. The CDR3 covers 13 residues. The CDR3 region is CASSVGTGFEQYF. For the CDR3, the DNA is TGTGCCAGCAGCGTGGGGACAGGGTTCGAGCAGTACTTC.

The chain has TRBV6-5 and TRBJ2-1; 11 bases are a match to TRBD2. Germline-derived CDR1 and CDR2 are MNHEY and SVGAGI. The CDR3 length is 14 residues. With 7 bases clipped from V and 7 bases from J, the junction kept 6 bases outside the gene matches. CDR3 in DNA: TGTGCCAGCATAGCGGGAGGGCGTCGTAATGAGCAGTTCTTC. Translating gives CASIAGGRRNEQFF.

Comments on this clone: This CDR3 is also generated by other DNA sequences in the sample. The chain uses TRBV7-9 and TRBJ2-7; the D gene is possibly TRBD2 (5 bases). CDR1 is SEHNR, CDR2 FQNEAQ, per germline (reference sequence). CDR3 length equals 12 residues. Trimming took 5 bases from V and 4 from J, leaving 9 bases between them. This CDR3 reads CASSPPGYEQYF. Written as DNA, the CDR3 is TGTGCCAGCAGCCCCCCGGGATACGAGCAGTACTTC. The whole variable domain, filled in from reference TRBV7-9 and TRBJ2-7, reads DTGVSQNPRHKITKRGQNVTFRCDPISEHNRLYWYRQTLGQGPEFLTYFQNEAQLEKSRLLSDRFSAERPKGSFSTLEIQRTEQGDSAMYLCASSPPGYEQYFGPGTRLTVT.